This T cell receptor (beta chain) emerged from a study of blood T cell repertoires in COVID-19. Study in general: In each case, the material was cDNA or gDNA derived from T cells, B-cell-depleted T cells, or PBMCs.

Ages ranged from about 18 to 89 years, with residence in around 24 US areas. Membership in each cohort depended on participant-reported clinical history. Original data processing: Nucleated cell number was recorded as an estimate derived from reference gene primer amplification. The method was immunoSEQ multiplex PCR; TCRdb's version includes in-frame clones alone and lacks a portion of them. The V and J calls and clone size are taken from that table; D and trimming were inferred from the DNA. Of under 300,000 clones listed, roughly 91% are singletons. Unmatched junction bases numbered 8, after V lost 4 bases and J lost 4 bases. CDR1 and CDR2 from the germline V gene are KGHDR and SFDVKD. This CDR3 comprises 16 residues.

The receptor was derived from a woman aged 55-70 years who had recovered from COVID-19. The sequencing sample was made of PBMCs or T cells enriched from blood (not recorded which). This chain uses TRBV24-1 with TRBJ2-1; 8 bases are shared with TRBD2. The CDR3 sequence is CATSDPSGGVYNEQFF. DNA for the CDR3: TGTGCCACCAGTGACCCCTCCGGGGGGGTTTACAATGAGCAGTTCTTC.